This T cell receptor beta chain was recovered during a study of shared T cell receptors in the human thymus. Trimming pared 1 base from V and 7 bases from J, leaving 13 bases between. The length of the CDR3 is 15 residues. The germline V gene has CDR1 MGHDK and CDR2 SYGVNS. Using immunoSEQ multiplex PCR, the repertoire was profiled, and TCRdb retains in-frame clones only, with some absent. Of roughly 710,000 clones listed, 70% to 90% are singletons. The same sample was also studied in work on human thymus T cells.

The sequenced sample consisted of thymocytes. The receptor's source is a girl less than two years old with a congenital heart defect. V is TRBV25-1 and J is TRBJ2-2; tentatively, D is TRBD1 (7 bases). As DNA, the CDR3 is TGTGCCAGCAGTGAATCGGAGGGGGCCCACGGGGAGCTGTTTTTT. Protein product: CASSESEGAHGELFF.